One sample yielded the 29 T cell receptor beta chains listed below, sequenced in a study of blood T cell repertoires in COVID-19. Repertoires were generated with immunoSEQ multiplex PCR, while TCRdb's copy carries only in-frame clones and drops some. The sample consists of some 210,000 clones, about 90% of them appearing once. The sample taken for sequencing was peripheral blood. The receptors here all came from a man aged 25 to 45 with acute or convalescent COVID-19.

This clone was detected only a few times. At the DNA level, this CDR3 is encoded by other sequences in the same sample as well. The chain links TRBV19 to TRBJ1-1; D not resolved. Looked up from germline, CDR1 is LNHDA and CDR2 is SQIVND (reference sequence). Trimming left V 1 base short and J 4 bases short, with 4 bases between. The CDR3 loop spans 12 amino acids. The CDR3 sequence is CASSIGLTEAFF. The CDR3 DNA is TGTGCCAGTAGTATAGGGCTCACTGAAGCTTTCTTT.

The chain links TRBV30 to TRBJ1-6; D gene unclear. V was trimmed by 0 bases and J by 10 bases, leaving 13 bases between them. Germline V gene data show CDR1 as GTSNPN and CDR2 as SVGIG (reference sequence). There are 14 residues in the CDR3. The CDR3 protein is CAWSVAGSVSPLHF. For the CDR3, the DNA is TGTGCCTGGAGTGTAGCGGGGTCTGTATCACCCCTCCACTTT.

The V and J genes are TRBV19 and TRBJ1-1, with D uncertain. The CDR3 is 13 residues long. The V end was cut by 9 bases, the J end by 4 bases, with 15 bases between. CDR1 and CDR2 (germline): LNHDA, SQIVND (reference sequence). The chain's CDR3 is CASLAHPGTEAFF. The CDR3 DNA follows: TGTGCCAGCTTGGCCCACCCGGGCACTGAAGCTTTCTTT.

The genes are TRBV19 and TRBJ1-5, with 7 bases that match TRBD1. The CDR3 is made up of 16 amino acids. Germline V gene data show CDR1 as LNHDA and CDR2 as SQIVND (reference sequence). V was pared by 3 bases and J by 1 base, with 6 bases of the junction left unmatched. The chain's CDR3 is CASSIGQVKSNQPQHF. The DNA for the CDR3 is TGTGCCAGTAGTATCGGACAGGTTAAGAGCAATCAGCCCCAGCATTTT.

The CDR3: CASSQVGISYNEQFF. The CDR3 DNA reads as TGCGCCAGCAGCCAAGTCGGGATCTCCTACAATGAGCAGTTCTTC. V gene TRBV4-1 combines with J gene TRBJ2-1; tentatively, D is TRBD2 (5 bases). The CDR3 totals 15 residues. V was cut by 1 base and J by 0 bases, with 7 bases left in between. Germline V gene lookup returns CDR1 MGHRA and CDR2 YSYEKL.

This sequence joins TRBV5-1 and TRBJ2-7; TRBD1 is a possible D gene (6 bases). In germline, CDR1 is SGHRS, CDR2 YFSETQ. The V gene lost 5 bases and the J gene lost 6 bases, with 18 bases spanning the gap. The CDR3 is 14 residues long. The CDR3 DNA is TGCGCCAGCAGACAGGGCCCACTTGGGGGCGAGCAGTACTTC. As protein: CASRQGPLGGEQYF.

V gene TRBV28 combines with J gene TRBJ2-7, with D perhaps TRBD2 (6 bases). CDR3 length equals 13 residues. Trimming removed 4 bases at V and 3 bases at J, with 10 bases between. Per the germline V gene, CDR1 is MDHEN and CDR2 is SYDVKM. In nucleotides, the CDR3 is TGTGCCAGCAGTTCGGGGACTGTCTACGAGCAGTACTTC. Amino acid sequence: CASSSGTVYEQYF.

The rearrangement uses TRBV3-1 (or the pseudogene TRBV3-2) and TRBJ1-2; no firm D call. This CDR3 has 15 residues. Germline CDR1 is LGHDT and CDR2 is YNNKEL (reference sequence). V lost 0 bases, J lost 0 bases, and 8 bases lay in between. This CDR3 reads CASSQDSEANYGYTF. CDR3 bases: TGTGCCAGCAGCCAAGATAGTGAGGCTAACTATGGCTACACCTTC.

CDR3 DNA: TGTGCCAGCAGCTCACCCGGGACTAGCGGGGTTTTTCGGGGCACAGATACGCAGTATTTT. Its protein product is CASSSPGTSGVFRGTDTQYF. This sequence joins TRBV5-4 and TRBJ2-3; TRBD2 aligns across 13 bases. Germline V gene data show CDR1 as SGHNT and CDR2 as YYREEE (reference sequence). V lost 3 bases, J lost 1 base, and 14 bases stayed unmatched. The length of the CDR3 is 20 residues. Complete variable domain (other parts from reference TRBV5-4 and TRBJ2-3): ETGVTQSPTHLIKTRGQQVTLRCSSQSGHNTVSWYQQALGQGPQFIFQYYREEENGRGNFPPRFSGLQFPNYSSELNVNALELDDSALYLCASSSPGTSGVFRGTDTQYFGPGTRLTVL.

V usage is TRBV6-5 and J usage is TRBJ2-1; D unclear. The germline V gene has CDR1 MNHEY and CDR2 SVGAGI. This CDR3 has 11 amino acids. Trimming took 5 bases from V and 7 from J, leaving 6 bases between them. The CDR3 DNA follows: TGTGCCAGCAGTCAACTAAATGAGCAGTTCTTC. Protein product: CASSQLNEQFF.

This clone was found a few times. The V call is TRBV7-9, the J call TRBJ1-5; 7 bases line up with TRBD1. The junction had 14 bases not matched to a gene; V was cut back by 5 bases and J by 4 bases. Germline CDR1 SEHNR, CDR2 FQNEAQ (reference sequence). This CDR3 has 17 residues. CDR3 residues: CASSPGIGTDLNQPQHF. CDR3 coding DNA: TGTGCCAGCAGCCCAGGGATCGGGACAGACTTAAATCAGCCCCAGCATTTT.

Comment on this clone: Other DNA sequences in the same sample also yield this CDR3. The rearrangement uses TRBV9 and TRBJ2-7; D not certain. Per the germline V gene, CDR1 is SGDLS and CDR2 is YYNGEE. CDR3 length equals 15 residues. V gave up 0 bases and J gave up 1 base, with 11 bases separating them. CDR3 loop: CASSVGSTASYEQYF. CDR3 nucleotide sequence: TGTGCCAGCAGCGTAGGGAGTACGGCTTCCTACGAGCAGTACTTC.

V is TRBV5-1 and J is TRBJ2-5; 9 bases fit TRBD1. Unmatched junction bases numbered 3, after V lost 5 bases and J lost 7 bases. CDR1 and CDR2 from the germline V gene are SGHRS and YFSETQ. The CDR3 runs to 12 residues. The CDR3 DNA follows: TGCGCCAGCAGTCAGGACAGGGGGACCCAGTACTTC. Translated: CASSQDRGTQYF.

This clone has only one observation. The chain couples TRBV6-5 to TRBJ2-1; the match to TRBD2 covers 13 bases. The CDR3 sequence is 15 residues long. The junction had 6 bases not matched to a gene; V was cut back by 6 bases and J by 7 bases. Germline CDR1 MNHEY, CDR2 SVGAGI. CDR3 residues: CASRPRTSGRNEQFF. Written as DNA, the CDR3 is TGTGCCAGCAGGCCTCGGACTAGCGGGAGAAATGAGCAGTTCTTC.

This chain uses TRBV5-6 with TRBJ2-1, with 7 bases that match TRBD2. The junction had 10 bases not matched to a gene; V was cut back by 4 bases and J by 9 bases. CDR3 length: 14 amino acids. Germline values: CDR1 SGHDT, CDR2 YYEEEE. The CDR3 bases are TGTGCCAGCAGCCGGGACTACAGACGAGGTGAGCAGTTCTTC. This sequence encodes CASSRDYRRGEQFF.

J is TRBJ1-2 and V is TRBV10-2; a possible D gene is TRBD1 (5 bases). There are 11 residues in the CDR3. Germline CDR1 is WSHSY and CDR2 is SAAADI. V was clipped by 7 bases and J by 6 bases, with 9 bases between them. CDR3 loop: CASTRGDGYTF. The CDR3 DNA reads as TGCGCCAGCACCCGGGGGGATGGCTACACCTTC.

The chain employs TRBV7-2 and TRBJ1-2, with 7 bases matching TRBD1. Germline V lookup: CDR1 SGHTA, CDR2 FQGNSA. The CDR3 is made up of 14 amino acids. The V segment lost 5 bases and the J segment 6 bases; nucleotides outside the gene matches: 9. The CDR3: CASSLDRVADGYTF. CDR3 nucleotide sequence: TGTGCCAGCAGCCTCGACAGGGTAGCGGATGGCTACACCTTC.

The chain carries TRBV10-1 and TRBJ1-6, with D possibly matching TRBD1 (5 bases). The CDR3 runs to 15 residues. V dropped 0 bases and J dropped 10 bases, with 13 bases sitting between them. Germline values: CDR1 WNHNN, CDR2 SYGVQD (reference sequence). The CDR3 sequence is CASSESFGGGSPLHF. The CDR3 DNA reads TGCGCCAGCAGTGAGTCTTTCGGGGGAGGATCACCCCTCCACTTT.

The V call is TRBV7-9, the J call TRBJ2-3; 15 nucleotides align to TRBD2. There are 18 residues in the CDR3. The V and J ends lost 4 bases and 4 bases, in that order; junction bases with no gene match: 9. Germline assignment: CDR1 SEHNR and CDR2 FQNEAQ (reference sequence). The CDR3 bases are TGTGCCAGCAGCTCTCGGACTAGCGGGAGGGCCAACCCAGATACGCAGTATTTT. Residues: CASSSRTSGRANPDTQYF.

This rearrangement joins TRBV6-5 to TRBJ2-1; 7 bases agree with TRBD1. Germline CDR1 is MNHEY and CDR2 is SVGAGI. The CDR3 has 13 residues. Trimming removed 6 bases from V and 4 bases from J; junction bases left unmatched: 3. This chain's CDR3 is CASSRDSYNEQFF. The CDR3 DNA follows: TGTGCCAGCAGCCGGGACAGTTACAATGAGCAGTTCTTC.

The chain has TRBV4-1 and TRBJ2-7, with 8 nucleotides matching TRBD1. J lost 0 bases, V lost 3 bases, and 4 bases had no gene match. The germline CDR1 and CDR2 sequences are MGHRA and YSYEKL. The CDR3 consists of 15 residues. The CDR3 region has the DNA TGCGCCAGCAGCCACCGGACAGGGAACTCCTACGAGCAGTACTTC. Translated, it gives CASSHRTGNSYEQYF.

The rearrangement joins TRBV24-1 to TRBJ1-5; D ambiguous. This CDR3 comprises 13 residues. Germline values: CDR1 KGHDR, CDR2 SFDVKD. Trimming took 2 bases from V and 5 from J, leaving 6 bases between them. Here the CDR3 reads CATSDYGDQPQHF. The CDR3, as DNA: TGTGCCACCAGTGATTACGGAGATCAGCCCCAGCATTTT.

Concerning this clone: Other DNA sequences within the sample encode an identical CDR3. The gene calls are TRBV18 and TRBJ2-5; perhaps TRBD1 as D (6 bases). Per germline, CDR1 KGHSH and CDR2 LQKENI. Trimming shortened V by 3 bases and J by 5 bases, and 13 bases separated the two germline ends. The CDR3 is 14 residues long. The CDR3: CASSPSRGAETQYF. In DNA, the CDR3 is TGTGCCAGCTCACCGAGCAGGGGAGCTGAGACCCAGTACTTC.

The genes are TRBV5-5 and TRBJ2-7; 9 bases map to TRBD1. This CDR3 is built from 16 residues. Germline loops: CDR1 SGHKS, CDR2 YYEKEE (reference sequence). Trimming removed 4 bases from V and 6 bases from J; junction bases left unmatched: 14. The CDR3 loop reads CASSASPGTGSGEQYF. DNA of the CDR3: TGTGCCAGCAGCGCATCCCCCGGGACAGGGAGCGGCGAGCAGTACTTC.

This rearrangement joins TRBV10-2 to TRBJ2-3; D remains ambiguous. V was clipped by 3 bases and J by 5 bases, with 9 bases between them. Looked up from germline, CDR1 is WSHSY and CDR2 is SAAADI. CDR3 size: 13 residues. CDR3 sequence reads: CASSERHGDTQYF. CDR3 nucleotide sequence: TGCGCCAGCAGTGAACGCCACGGAGATACGCAGTATTTT.

V and J are TRBV9 and TRBJ2-5; 16 positions agree with TRBD2. The germline gives CDR1 SGDLS, CDR2 YYNGEE. The length of the CDR3 is 18 residues. Losses at the gene ends were 4 bases for V and 3 bases for J; bases not matched to a gene: 9. CDR3 amino acids: CASSTGTSGGAREETQYF. The CDR3 bases are TGTGCCAGCAGCACCGGGACTAGCGGGGGGGCACGTGAAGAGACCCAGTACTTC. The entire variable domain, with the rest obtained from reference TRBV9 and TRBJ2-5, is as follows: DSGVTQTPKHLITATGQRVTLRCSPRSGDLSVYWYQQSLDQGLQFLIQYYNGEERAKGNILERFSAQQFPDLHSELNLSSLELGDSALYFCASSTGTSGGAREETQYFGPGTRLLVL.

This clone showed up just once. The junction departs from germline at one end; a sequencing error may be responsible. V usage is TRBV15 and J usage is TRBJ2-7; a possible D gene is TRBD2 (6 bases). This CDR3 spans 11 amino acids. Germline CDR1 is LNHNV and CDR2 is YYDKDF (reference sequence). The CDR3 sequence is CATSPPGVACF. DNA of the CDR3: TGTGCCACCAGCCCACCGGGGGTAGCGTGCTTC. Full variable domain (outside the CDR3, taken from reference TRBV15 and TRBJ2-7): DAMVIQNPRYQVTQFGKPVTLSCSQTLNHNVMYWYQQKSSQAPKLLFHYYDKDFNNEADTPDNFQSRRPNTSFCFLDIRSPGLGDTAMYLCATSPPGVACFGPGTRLTVT.

This clone showed up just a few times. The chain combines TRBV28 with TRBJ1-1; D gene ambiguous. V was cut by 6 bases and J by 11 bases, with 19 bases left in between. The CDR3 is 13 residues long. Germline V gene sequence: CDR1 MDHEN, CDR2 SYDVKM. The DNA for the CDR3 is TGTGCCAGCAGGACCCCTAATTCCCTAGCGGCTTTCTTT. This encodes CASRTPNSLAAFF.

The rearrangement links TRBV7-3 to TRBJ2-5; maybe TRBD2 (5 bases). V was shortened by 3 bases and J by 5 bases, with 10 bases between the two germline ends. Germline V gives CDR1 SGHTA, CDR2 FQGTGA. This CDR3 comprises 13 residues. CDR3 region: CASSLARDETQYF. Here the CDR3 DNA reads TGTGCCAGCAGCTTGGCGAGGGATGAGACCCAGTACTTC.